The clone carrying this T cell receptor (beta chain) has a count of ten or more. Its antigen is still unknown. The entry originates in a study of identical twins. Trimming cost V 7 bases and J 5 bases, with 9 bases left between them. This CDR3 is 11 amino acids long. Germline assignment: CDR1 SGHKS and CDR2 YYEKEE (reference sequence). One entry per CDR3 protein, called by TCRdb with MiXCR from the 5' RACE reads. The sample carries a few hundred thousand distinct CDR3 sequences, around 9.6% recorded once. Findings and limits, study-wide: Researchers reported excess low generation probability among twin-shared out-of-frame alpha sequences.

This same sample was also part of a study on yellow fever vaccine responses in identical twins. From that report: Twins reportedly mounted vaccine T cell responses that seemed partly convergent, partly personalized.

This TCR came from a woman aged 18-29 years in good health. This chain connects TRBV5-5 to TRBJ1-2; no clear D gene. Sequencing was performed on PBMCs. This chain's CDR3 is CASRDIYGYTF. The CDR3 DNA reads TGTGCCAGCCGCGATATTTATGGCTACACCTTC. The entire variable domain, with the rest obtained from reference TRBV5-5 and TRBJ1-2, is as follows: DAGVTQSPTHLIKTRGQQVTLRCSPISGHKSVSWYQQVLGQGPQFIFQYYEKEERGRGNFPDRFSARQFPNYSSELNVNALLLGDSALYLCASRDIYGYTFGSGTRLTVV.